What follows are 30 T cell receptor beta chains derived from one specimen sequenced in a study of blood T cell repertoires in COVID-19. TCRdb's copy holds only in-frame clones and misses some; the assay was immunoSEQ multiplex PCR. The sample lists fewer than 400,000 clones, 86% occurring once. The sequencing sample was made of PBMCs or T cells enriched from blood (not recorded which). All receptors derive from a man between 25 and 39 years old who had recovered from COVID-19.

The CDR3 loop is CASSQDRVSTDTQYF. The CDR3 bases are TGTGCCAGCAGCCAAGATCGCGTGTCCACAGATACGCAGTATTTT. The chain has TRBV4-2 and TRBJ2-3; the D is unclear. CDR1 and CDR2 from the germline V gene are LGHNA and YNFKEQ. V was cut by 0 bases and J by 2 bases, with 9 bases left in between. This CDR3 is built from 15 residues.

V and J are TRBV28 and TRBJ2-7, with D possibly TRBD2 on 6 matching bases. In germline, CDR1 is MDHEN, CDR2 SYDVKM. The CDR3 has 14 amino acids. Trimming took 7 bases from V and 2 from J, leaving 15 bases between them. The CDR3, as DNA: TGTGCCAGCACTACCGGGGGAGGAGCCTACGAGCAGTACTTC. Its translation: CASTTGGGAYEQYF.

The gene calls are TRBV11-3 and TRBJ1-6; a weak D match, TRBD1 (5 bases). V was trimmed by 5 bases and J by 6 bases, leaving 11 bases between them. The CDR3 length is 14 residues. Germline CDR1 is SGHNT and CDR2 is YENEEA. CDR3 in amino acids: CASSPSTVNSPLHF. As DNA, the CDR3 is TGTGCCAGCAGCCCCTCGACAGTTAATTCACCCCTCCACTTT.

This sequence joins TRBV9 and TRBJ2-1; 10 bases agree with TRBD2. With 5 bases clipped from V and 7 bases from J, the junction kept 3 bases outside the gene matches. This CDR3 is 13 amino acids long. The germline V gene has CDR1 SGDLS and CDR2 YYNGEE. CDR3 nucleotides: TGTGCCAGCAGGGGGACTAGCGTAAATGAGCAGTTCTTC. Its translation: CASRGTSVNEQFF.

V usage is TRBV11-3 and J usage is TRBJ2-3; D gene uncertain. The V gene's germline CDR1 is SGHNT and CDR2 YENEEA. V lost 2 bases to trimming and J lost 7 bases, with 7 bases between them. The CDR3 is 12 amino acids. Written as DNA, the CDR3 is TGTGCCAGCAGCTTATTGTCTTATACGCAGTATTTT. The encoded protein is CASSLLSYTQYF.

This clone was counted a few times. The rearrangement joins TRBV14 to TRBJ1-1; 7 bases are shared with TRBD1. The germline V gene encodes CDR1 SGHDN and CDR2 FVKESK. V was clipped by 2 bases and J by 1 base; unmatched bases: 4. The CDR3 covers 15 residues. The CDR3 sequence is CASSQTGAKNTEAFF. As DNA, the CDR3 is TGTGCCAGCAGCCAAACAGGGGCCAAGAACACTGAAGCTTTCTTT.

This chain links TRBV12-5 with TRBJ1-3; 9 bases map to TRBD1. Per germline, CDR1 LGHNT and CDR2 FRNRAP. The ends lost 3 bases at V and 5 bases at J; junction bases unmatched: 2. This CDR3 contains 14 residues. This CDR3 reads CASGLGQGRNTIYF. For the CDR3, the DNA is TGTGCTAGTGGTTTAGGACAGGGGCGAAACACCATATATTTT. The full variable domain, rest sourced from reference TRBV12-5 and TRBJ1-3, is DARVTQTPRHKVTEMGQEVTMRCQPILGHNTVFWYRQTMMQGLELLAYFRNRAPLDDSGMPKDRFSAEMPDATLATLKIQPSEPRDSAVYFCASGLGQGRNTIYFGEGSWLTVV.

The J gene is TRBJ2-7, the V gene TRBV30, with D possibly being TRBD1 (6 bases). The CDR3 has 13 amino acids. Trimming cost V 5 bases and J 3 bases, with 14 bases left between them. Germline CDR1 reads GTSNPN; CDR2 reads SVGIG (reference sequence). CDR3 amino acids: CAWAPGTNYEQYF. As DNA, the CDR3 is TGTGCCTGGGCCCCCGGGACAAACTACGAGCAGTACTTC.

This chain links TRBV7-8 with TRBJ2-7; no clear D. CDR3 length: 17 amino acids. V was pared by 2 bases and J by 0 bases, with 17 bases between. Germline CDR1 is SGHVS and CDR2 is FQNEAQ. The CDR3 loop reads CASSLTLRREISYEQYF. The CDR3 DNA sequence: TGTGCCAGCAGCTTAACGTTGAGAAGAGAGATCTCCTACGAGCAGTACTTC.

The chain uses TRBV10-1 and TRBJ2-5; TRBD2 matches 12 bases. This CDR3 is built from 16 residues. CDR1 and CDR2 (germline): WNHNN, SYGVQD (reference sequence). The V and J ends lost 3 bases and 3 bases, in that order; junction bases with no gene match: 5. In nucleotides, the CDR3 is TGCGCCAGCAGTGAAACCCGGACTAGCGGGAAAGAGACCCAGTACTTC. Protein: CASSETRTSGKETQYF.

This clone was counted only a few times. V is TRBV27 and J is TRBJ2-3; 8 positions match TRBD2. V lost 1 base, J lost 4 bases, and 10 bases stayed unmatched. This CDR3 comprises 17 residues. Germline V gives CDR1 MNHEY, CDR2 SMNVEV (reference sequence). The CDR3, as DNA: TGTGCCAGCAGTTTATTAACGGGAGGGCGTCCCTCAGATACGCAGTATTTT. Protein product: CASSLLTGGRPSDTQYF.

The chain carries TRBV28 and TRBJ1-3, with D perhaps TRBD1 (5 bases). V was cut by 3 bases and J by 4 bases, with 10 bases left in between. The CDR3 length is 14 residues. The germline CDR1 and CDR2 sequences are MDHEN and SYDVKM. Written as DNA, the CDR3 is TGTGCCAGCAGTTTGGGGGGACTGGGAAACACCATATATTTT. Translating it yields CASSLGGLGNTIYF.

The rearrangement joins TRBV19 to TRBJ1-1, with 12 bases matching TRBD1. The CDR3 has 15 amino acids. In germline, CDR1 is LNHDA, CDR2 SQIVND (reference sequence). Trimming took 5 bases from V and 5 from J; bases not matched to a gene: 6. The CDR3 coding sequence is TGTGCCAGTAGTGCCGGGGGACAGGGGGCAACTGAAGCTTTCTTT. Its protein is CASSAGGQGATEAFF.

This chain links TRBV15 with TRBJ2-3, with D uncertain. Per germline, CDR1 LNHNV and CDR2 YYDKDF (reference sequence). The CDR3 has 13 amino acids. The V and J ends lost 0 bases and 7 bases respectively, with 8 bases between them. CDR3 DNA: TGTGCCACCAGCAGAGATATGGCAAATACGCAGTATTTT. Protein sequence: CATSRDMANTQYF.

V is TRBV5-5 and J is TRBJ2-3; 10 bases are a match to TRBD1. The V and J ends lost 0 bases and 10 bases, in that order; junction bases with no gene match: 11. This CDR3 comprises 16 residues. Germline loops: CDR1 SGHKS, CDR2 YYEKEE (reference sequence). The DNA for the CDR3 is TGTGCCAGCAGCTTGGGGGGACAGGGGTTTTGGGATCCGCAGTATTTT. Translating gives CASSLGGQGFWDPQYF.

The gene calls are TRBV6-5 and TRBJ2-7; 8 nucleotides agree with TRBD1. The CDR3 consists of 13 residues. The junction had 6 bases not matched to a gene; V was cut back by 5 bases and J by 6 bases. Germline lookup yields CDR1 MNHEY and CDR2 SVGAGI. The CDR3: CASSSMDRVEQYF. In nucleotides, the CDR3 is TGTGCCAGCAGTAGCATGGACAGGGTCGAGCAGTACTTC.

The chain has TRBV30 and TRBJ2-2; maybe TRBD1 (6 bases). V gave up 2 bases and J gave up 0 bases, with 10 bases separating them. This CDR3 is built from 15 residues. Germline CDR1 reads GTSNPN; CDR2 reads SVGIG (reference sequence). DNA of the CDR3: TGTGCCTGGAGTCAGGGGAATCCGAACACCGGGGAGCTGTTTTTT. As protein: CAWSQGNPNTGELFF.

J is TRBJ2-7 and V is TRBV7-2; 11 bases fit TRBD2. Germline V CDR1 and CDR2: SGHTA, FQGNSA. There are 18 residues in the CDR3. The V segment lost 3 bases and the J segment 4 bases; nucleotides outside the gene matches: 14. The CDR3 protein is CASSLGPSNSGGAYEQYF. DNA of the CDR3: TGTGCCAGCAGCTTGGGACCCTCAAATAGCGGGGGGGCTTACGAGCAGTACTTC.

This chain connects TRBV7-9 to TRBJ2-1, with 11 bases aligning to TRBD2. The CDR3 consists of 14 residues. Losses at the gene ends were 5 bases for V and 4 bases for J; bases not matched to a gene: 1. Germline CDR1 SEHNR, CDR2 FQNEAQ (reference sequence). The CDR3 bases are TGTGCCAGCAGCCCTAGCGGGGGGTACAATGAGCAGTTCTTC. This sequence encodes CASSPSGGYNEQFF.

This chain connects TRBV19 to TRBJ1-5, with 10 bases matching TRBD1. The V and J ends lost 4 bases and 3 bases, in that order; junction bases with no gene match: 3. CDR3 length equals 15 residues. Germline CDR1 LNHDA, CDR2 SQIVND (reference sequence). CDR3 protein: CASSTGQGVNQPQHF. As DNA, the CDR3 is TGTGCCAGTAGTACCGGACAGGGGGTCAATCAGCCCCAGCATTTT.

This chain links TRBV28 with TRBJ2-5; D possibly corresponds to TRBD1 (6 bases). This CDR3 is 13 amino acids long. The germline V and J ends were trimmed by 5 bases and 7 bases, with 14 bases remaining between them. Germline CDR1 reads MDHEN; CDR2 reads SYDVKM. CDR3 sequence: CASSQDSSWTQYF. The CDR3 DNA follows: TGTGCCAGCAGTCAGGACAGTTCCTGGACCCAGTACTTC.

The CDR3 DNA reads as TGTGCCACCAGCAGAGATGTCGGTTTGGAGACCCAGTACTTC. Residues: CATSRDVGLETQYF. The chain combines TRBV15 with TRBJ2-5; the D is unclear. CDR3 length: 14 amino acids. Trimming stripped 0 bases from V and 5 bases from J, with 10 bases between. Germline CDR1 is LNHNV and CDR2 is YYDKDF (reference sequence).

The CDR3: CASSIRRANEKLFF. The CDR3, as DNA: TGTGCCAGTAGTATACGGCGGGCTAATGAAAAACTGTTTTTT. This rearrangement joins TRBV19 to TRBJ1-4; D remains unclear. V shed 2 bases and J shed 3 bases, with 7 bases lying between them. Germline assignment: CDR1 LNHDA and CDR2 SQIVND (reference sequence). The CDR3 loop spans 14 amino acids.

This chain's CDR3 is CASRGQILYEQYF. CDR3 DNA sequence: TGCGCCAGCAGGGGACAGATACTTTACGAGCAGTACTTC. The V gene is TRBV5-1, the J gene TRBJ2-7; 7 nucleotides line up with TRBD1. Per germline, CDR1 SGHRS and CDR2 YFSETQ. The CDR3 runs to 13 residues. Trimming removed 5 bases from V and 4 bases from J; junction bases left unmatched: 6.

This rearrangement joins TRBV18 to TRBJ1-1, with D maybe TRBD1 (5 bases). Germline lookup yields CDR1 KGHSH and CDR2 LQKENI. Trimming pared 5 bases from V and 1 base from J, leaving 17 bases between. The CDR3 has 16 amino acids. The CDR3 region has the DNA TGTGCCAGCTCAGGTACCGGTGGGCAGGGGAACACTGAAGCTTTCTTT. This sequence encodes CASSGTGGQGNTEAFF. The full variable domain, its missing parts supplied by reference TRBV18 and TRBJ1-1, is NAGVMQNPRHLVRRRGQEARLRCSPMKGHSHVYWYRQLPEEGLKFMVYLQKENIIDESGMPKERFSAEFPKEGPSILRIQQVVRGDSAAYFCASSGTGGQGNTEAFFGQGTRLTVV.

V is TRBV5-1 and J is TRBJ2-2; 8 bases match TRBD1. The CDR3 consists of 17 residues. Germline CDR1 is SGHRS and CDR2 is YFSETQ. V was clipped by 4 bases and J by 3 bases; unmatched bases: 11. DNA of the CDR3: TGCGCCAGCAGCCTATCCATGCAGGGGGCGTACACCGGGGAGCTGTTTTTT. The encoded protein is CASSLSMQGAYTGELFF.

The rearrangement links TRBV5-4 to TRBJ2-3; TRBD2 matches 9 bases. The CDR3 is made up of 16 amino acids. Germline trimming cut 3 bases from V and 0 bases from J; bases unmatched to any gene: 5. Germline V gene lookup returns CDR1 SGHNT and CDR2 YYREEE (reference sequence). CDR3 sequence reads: CASSSKTSGSTDTQYF. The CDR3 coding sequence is TGTGCCAGCAGCTCTAAGACTAGCGGAAGCACAGATACGCAGTATTTT. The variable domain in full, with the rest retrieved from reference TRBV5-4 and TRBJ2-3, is ETGVTQSPTHLIKTRGQQVTLRCSSQSGHNTVSWYQQALGQGPQFIFQYYREEENGRGNFPPRFSGLQFPNYSSELNVNALELDDSALYLCASSSKTSGSTDTQYFGPGTRLTVL.

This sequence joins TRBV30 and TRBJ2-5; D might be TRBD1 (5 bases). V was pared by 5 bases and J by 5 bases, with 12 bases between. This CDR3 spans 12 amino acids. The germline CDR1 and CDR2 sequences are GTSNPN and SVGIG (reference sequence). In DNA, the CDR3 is TGTGCCTGGGACCAGGGCTGGGAGACCCAGTACTTC. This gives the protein CAWDQGWETQYF.

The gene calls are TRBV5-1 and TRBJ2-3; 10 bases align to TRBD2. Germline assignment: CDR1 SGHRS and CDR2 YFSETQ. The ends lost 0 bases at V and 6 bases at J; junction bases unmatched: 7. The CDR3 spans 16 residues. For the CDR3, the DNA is TGCGCCAGCAGCTTGGCAAGCGGGAGGGCTGGGGATACGCAGTATTTT. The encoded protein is CASSLASGRAGDTQYF.

The CDR3 DNA follows: TGTGCCAGCTCACCAGTCGGAGAGACCCAGTACTTC. As protein: CASSPVGETQYF. The chain recombines TRBV18 with TRBJ2-5; D gene uncertain. The length of the CDR3 is 12 residues. V shed 2 bases and J shed 4 bases, with 5 bases lying between them. The germline CDR1 and CDR2 sequences are KGHSH and LQKENI.